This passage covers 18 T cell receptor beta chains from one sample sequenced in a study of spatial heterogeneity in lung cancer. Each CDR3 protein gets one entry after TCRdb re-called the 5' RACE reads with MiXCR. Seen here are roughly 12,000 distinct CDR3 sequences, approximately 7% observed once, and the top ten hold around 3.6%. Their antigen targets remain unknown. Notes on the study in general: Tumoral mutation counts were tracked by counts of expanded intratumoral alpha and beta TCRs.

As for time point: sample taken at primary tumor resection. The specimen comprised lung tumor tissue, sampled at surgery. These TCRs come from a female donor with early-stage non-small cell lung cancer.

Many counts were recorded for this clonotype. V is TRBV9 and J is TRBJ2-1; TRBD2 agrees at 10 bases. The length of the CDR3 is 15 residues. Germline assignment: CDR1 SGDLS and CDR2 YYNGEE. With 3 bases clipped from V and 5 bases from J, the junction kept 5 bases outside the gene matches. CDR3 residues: CASSARSGRNNEQFF. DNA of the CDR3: TGTGCCAGCAGCGCCCGTAGCGGGAGGAACAATGAGCAGTTCTTC.

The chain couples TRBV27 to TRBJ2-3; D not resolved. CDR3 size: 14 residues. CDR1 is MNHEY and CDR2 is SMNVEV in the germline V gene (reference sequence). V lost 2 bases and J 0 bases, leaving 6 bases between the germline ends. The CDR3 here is CASSLRLSTDTQYF. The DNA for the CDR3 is TGTGCCAGCAGTTTAAGACTTAGCACAGATACGCAGTATTTT.

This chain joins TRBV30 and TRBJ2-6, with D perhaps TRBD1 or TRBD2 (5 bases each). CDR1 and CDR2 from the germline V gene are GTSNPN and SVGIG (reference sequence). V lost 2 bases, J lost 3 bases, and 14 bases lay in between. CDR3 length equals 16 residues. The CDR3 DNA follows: TGTGCCTGGAGTCCCACCGGGGCGGGTGGGGCCAACGTCCTGACTTTC. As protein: CAWSPTGAGGANVLTF.

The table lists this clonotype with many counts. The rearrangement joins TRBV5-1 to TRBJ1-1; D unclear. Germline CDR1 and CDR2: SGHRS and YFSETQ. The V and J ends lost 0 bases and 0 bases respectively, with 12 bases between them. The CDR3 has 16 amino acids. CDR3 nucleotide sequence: TGCGCCAGCAGCTTGGAAGGCAGTTCTATGAACACTGAAGCTTTCTTT. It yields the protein CASSLEGSSMNTEAFF.

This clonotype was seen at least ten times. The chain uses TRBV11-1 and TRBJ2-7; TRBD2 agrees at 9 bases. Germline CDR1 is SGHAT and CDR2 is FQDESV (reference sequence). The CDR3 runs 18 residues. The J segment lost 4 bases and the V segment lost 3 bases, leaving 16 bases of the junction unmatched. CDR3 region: CASSFGLATSQMGYEQYF. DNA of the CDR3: TGTGCCAGCAGCTTCGGACTAGCGACCTCCCAGATGGGGTACGAGCAGTACTTC.

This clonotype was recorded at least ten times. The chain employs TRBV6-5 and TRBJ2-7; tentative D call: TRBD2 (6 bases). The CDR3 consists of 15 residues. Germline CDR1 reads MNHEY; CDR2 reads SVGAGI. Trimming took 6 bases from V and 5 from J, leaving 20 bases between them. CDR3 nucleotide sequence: TGTGCCAGCAGCCCCCATGGCGGGGAACCTCACGAGCAGTACTTC. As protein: CASSPHGGEPHEQYF.

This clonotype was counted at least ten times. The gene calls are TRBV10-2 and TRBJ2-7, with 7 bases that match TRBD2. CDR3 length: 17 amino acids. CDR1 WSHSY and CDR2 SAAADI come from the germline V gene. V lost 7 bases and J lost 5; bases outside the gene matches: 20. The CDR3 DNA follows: TGCGCCAGCATCAGCGGTAAAAGCGGGAACTATCTAGACGAGCAGTACTTC. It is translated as CASISGKSGNYLDEQYF.

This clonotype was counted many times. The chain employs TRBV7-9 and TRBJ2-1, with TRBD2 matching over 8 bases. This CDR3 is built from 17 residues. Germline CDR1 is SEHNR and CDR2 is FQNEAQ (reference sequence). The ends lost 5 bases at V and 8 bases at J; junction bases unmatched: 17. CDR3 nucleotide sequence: TGTGCCAGCAGCGCGATTGACTGGCGGGAGGTCTCAGATGAGCAGTTCTTC. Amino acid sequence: CASSAIDWREVSDEQFF. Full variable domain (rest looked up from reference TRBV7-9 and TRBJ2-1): DTGVSQNPRHKITKRGQNVTFRCDPISEHNRLYWYRQTLGQGPEFLTYFQNEAQLEKSRLLSDRFSAERPKGSFSTLEIQRTEQGDSAMYLCASSAIDWREVSDEQFFGPGTRLTVL.

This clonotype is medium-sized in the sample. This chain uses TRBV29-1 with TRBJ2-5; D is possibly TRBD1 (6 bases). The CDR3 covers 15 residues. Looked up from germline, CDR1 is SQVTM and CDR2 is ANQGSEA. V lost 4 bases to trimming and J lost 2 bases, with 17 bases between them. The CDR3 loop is CSVVLQGFPQETQYF. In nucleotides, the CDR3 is TGCAGCGTTGTGCTACAGGGATTCCCTCAAGAGACCCAGTACTTC.

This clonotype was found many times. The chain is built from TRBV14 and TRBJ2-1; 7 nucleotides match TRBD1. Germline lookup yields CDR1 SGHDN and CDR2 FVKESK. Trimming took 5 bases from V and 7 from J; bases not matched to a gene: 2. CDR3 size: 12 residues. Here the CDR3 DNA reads TGTGCCAGCAGCACGACAGGGAATGAGCAGTTCTTC. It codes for CASSTTGNEQFF.

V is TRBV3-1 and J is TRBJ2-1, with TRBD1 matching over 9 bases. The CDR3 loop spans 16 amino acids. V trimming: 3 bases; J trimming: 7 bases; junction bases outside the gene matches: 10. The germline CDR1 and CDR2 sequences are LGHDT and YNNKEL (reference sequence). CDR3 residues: CASSQNDRGDKNEQFF. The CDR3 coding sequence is TGTGCCAGCAGCCAGAACGACAGGGGGGATAAGAATGAGCAGTTCTTC.

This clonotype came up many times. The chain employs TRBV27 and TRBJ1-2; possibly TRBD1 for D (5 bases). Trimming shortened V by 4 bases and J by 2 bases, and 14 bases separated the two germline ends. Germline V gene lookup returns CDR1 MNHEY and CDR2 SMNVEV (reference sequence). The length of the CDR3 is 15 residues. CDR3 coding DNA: TGTGCCAGCAGTTCGGGGGTCGGACCGAACTATGGCTACACCTTC. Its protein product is CASSSGVGPNYGYTF.

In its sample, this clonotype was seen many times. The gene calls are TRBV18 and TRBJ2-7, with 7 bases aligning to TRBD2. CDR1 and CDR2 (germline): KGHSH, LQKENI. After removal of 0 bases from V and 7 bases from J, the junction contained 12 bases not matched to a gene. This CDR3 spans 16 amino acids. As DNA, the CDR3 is TGTGCCAGCTCACCACCGGCTAGCGGAGGGGTTGGGGAGCAGTACTTC. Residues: CASSPPASGGVGEQYF. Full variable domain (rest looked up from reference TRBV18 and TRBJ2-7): NAGVMQNPRHLVRRRGQEARLRCSPMKGHSHVYWYRQLPEEGLKFMVYLQKENIIDESGMPKERFSAEFPKEGPSILRIQQVVRGDSAAYFCASSPPASGGVGEQYFGPGTRLTVT.

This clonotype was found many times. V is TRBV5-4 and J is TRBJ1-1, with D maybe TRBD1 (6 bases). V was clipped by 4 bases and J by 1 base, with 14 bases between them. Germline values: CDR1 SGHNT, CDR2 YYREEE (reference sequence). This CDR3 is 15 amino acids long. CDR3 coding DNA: TGTGCCAGCAGCCTTGGCGGGGGCCAGAACACTGAAGCTTTCTTT. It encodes CASSLGGGQNTEAFF.

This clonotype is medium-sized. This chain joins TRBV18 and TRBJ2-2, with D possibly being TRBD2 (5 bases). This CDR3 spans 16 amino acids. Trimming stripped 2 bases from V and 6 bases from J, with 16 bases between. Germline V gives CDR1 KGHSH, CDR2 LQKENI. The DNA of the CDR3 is TGTGCCAGCTCACCAAGTCTCGGGAAAGGTGCCGGGGAGCTGTTTTTT. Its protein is CASSPSLGKGAGELFF.

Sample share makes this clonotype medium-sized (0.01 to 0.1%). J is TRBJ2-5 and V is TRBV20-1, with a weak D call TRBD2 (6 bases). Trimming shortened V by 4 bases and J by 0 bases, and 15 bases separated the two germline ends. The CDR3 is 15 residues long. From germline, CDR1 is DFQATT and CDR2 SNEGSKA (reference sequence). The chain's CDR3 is CSATGVDTHQETQYF. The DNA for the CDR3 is TGCAGTGCTACGGGAGTCGACACCCACCAAGAGACCCAGTACTTC.

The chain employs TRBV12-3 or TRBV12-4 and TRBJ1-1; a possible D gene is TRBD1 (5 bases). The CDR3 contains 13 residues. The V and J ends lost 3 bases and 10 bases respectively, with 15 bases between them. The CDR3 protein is CASSFESGAGAFF. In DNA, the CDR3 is TGTGCCAGCAGTTTTGAGTCCGGGGCTGGAGCTTTCTTT.

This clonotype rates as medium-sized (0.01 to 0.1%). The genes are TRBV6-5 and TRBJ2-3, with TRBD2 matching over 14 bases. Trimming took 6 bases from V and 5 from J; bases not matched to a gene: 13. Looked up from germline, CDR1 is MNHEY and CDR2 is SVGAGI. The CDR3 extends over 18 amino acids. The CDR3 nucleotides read TGTGCCAGCAGGCCCTTTCCGGGACTAGCGGGAGTGGGAGATACGCAGTATTTT. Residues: CASRPFPGLAGVGDTQYF.